The 16 T cell receptor beta chains presented below share a single source sample, sequenced in a study of shared clonotypes between healthy human individuals. Profiling relied on immunoSEQ multiplex PCR, and the TCRdb table lists in-frame clones only, not all of them. The data hold about 1 million clones, with about 75% observed a single time. Sequencing was carried out using memory CD4+ T cells sorted from blood. Subset specified: CD45RA-negative fraction. These TCRs come from a man in his late teens or twenties in good health.

Only a few counts were recorded for this clone. CDR3 loop: CASSPPVGDIQYF. The CDR3 nucleotides are TGTGCCAGCTCACCACCGGTGGGAGACATTCAGTACTTC. J is TRBJ2-4 and V is TRBV18; D might be TRBD2 (5 bases). Trimming stripped 0 bases from V and 8 bases from J, with 8 bases between. The CDR3 length is 13 residues. The germline V gene has CDR1 KGHSH and CDR2 LQKENI.

This chain links TRBV18 with TRBJ2-3; possibly TRBD1 for D (6 bases). This CDR3 spans 18 amino acids. Trimming removed 3 bases from V and 5 bases from J, with 24 bases in between. CDR1 is KGHSH, CDR2 LQKENI, per germline. The CDR3 sequence is CASSPLQLRQATKDTQYF. Written as DNA, the CDR3 is TGTGCCAGCTCACCCCTGCAACTTCGACAGGCAACTAAAGATACGCAGTATTTT.

In this sample, this clone turned up a few times. DNA of the CDR3: TGTGCCAGTAGTATGGGTGGCAGGGGGAGTCTAGTATCCCGTTACAATGAGCAGTTCTTC. Its protein product is CASSMGGRGSLVSRYNEQFF. The chain is built from TRBV19 and TRBJ2-1; 7 positions agree with TRBD1. J gave up 4 bases and V 3 bases, and 21 bases lay outside the gene matches. Germline CDR1 LNHDA, CDR2 SQIVND (reference sequence). This CDR3 is 20 amino acids long.

The V call is TRBV2, the J call TRBJ1-1; D gene uncertain. The V gene's germline CDR1 is SNHLY and CDR2 FYNNEI. Trimming cost V 7 bases and J 1 base, with 10 bases left between them. The CDR3 contains 13 residues. As DNA, the CDR3 is TGTGCCAGCACCGACCAGCAGAACACTGAAGCTTTCTTT. This sequence encodes CASTDQQNTEAFF. Variable domain in full (rest from reference TRBV2 and TRBJ1-1): EPEVTQTPSHQVTQMGQEVILRCVPISNHLYFYWYRQILGQKVEFLVSFYNNEISEKSEIFDDQFSVERPDGSNFTLKIRSTKLEDSAMYFCASTDQQNTEAFFGQGTRLTVV.

Turning to this clone: Sequence at one end of the junction differs from germline and may be a read error. This sequence joins TRBV20-1 and TRBJ2-7, with TRBD1 matching 7 bases. The germline CDR1 and CDR2 sequences are DFQATT and SNEGSKA (reference sequence). There are 11 residues in the CDR3. The CDR3, as DNA: TGCAGTGCTATGGGGGACAGTGCGTACCTGTTT. This encodes CSAMGDSAYLF.

The J gene is TRBJ2-7, the V gene TRBV7-2; D possibly uses TRBD1 or TRBD2 (6 bases each). Germline V lookup: CDR1 SGHTA, CDR2 FQGNSA. The CDR3 totals 15 residues. The germline V and J ends were trimmed by 2 bases and 1 base, with 12 bases remaining between them. The CDR3 DNA is TGTGCCAGCAGCTTATATGAGGGGGGTTCCTACGAGCAGTACTTC. Amino acid sequence: CASSLYEGGSYEQYF.

This rearrangement joins TRBV6-6 to TRBJ1-1, with D perhaps matching TRBD1 (6 bases). CDR1 is MNHNY, CDR2 SVGAGI, per germline (reference sequence). This CDR3 is 14 amino acids long. V shed 2 bases and J shed 0 bases, with 7 bases lying between them. CDR3 nucleotide sequence: TGTGCCAGCAGTTACGACAGGATGAACACTGAAGCTTTCTTT. As protein: CASSYDRMNTEAFF.

In its sample, this clone was seen a few times. The DNA of the CDR3 is TGTGCCAGCAGTGAATTGGGTGGCGGGGACTTCTACGAGCAGTACTTC. Translating it yields CASSELGGGDFYEQYF. This chain connects TRBV25-1 to TRBJ2-7, with D possibly matching TRBD2 (6 bases). CDR1 and CDR2 (germline): MGHDK, SYGVNS. Trimming took 1 base from V and 3 from J, leaving 16 bases between them. The CDR3 is made up of 16 amino acids.

This sequence joins TRBV7-2 and TRBJ2-7; the D is unclear. This CDR3 spans 14 amino acids. CDR1 and CDR2 from the germline V gene are SGHTA and FQGNSA. Trimming shortened V by 5 bases and J by 3 bases, and 14 bases separated the two germline ends. The CDR3 DNA reads as TGTGCCAGCAGCGAAGGGCCCAGCAACTACGAGCAGTACTTC. It encodes CASSEGPSNYEQYF.

This rearrangement joins TRBV18 to TRBJ2-3; D not resolved. This CDR3 comprises 14 residues. V was clipped by 2 bases and J by 0 bases, with 6 bases between them. Germline CDR1 is KGHSH and CDR2 is LQKENI. The CDR3 nucleotides are TGTGCCAGCTCACCAGGGATTAGCACAGATACGCAGTATTTT. Translation gives CASSPGISTDTQYF.

The genes are TRBV19 and TRBJ2-3; TRBD2 matches at 8 bases. Germline values: CDR1 LNHDA, CDR2 SQIVND (reference sequence). The CDR3 is made up of 16 amino acids. V trimming: 5 bases; J trimming: 2 bases; junction bases outside the gene matches: 9. For the CDR3, the DNA is TGTGCCAGTAGTCACACTAGCGGTTCTTTCACAGATACGCAGTATTTT. This sequence encodes CASSHTSGSFTDTQYF.

J is TRBJ2-5 and V is TRBV5-8; no firm D call. Germline V CDR1 and CDR2: SGHTS, YDEGEE. The CDR3 length is 12 residues. The germline V and J ends were trimmed by 4 bases and 4 bases, with 8 bases remaining between them. CDR3 DNA sequence: TGTGCCAGCAGCCCAAGGAGAGAGACCCAGTACTTC. This codes for CASSPRRETQYF.

V gene TRBV2 combines with J gene TRBJ2-2; 10 bases are a match to TRBD2. This CDR3 comprises 15 residues. CDR1 is SNHLY, CDR2 FYNNEI, per germline. Trimming at V came to 6 bases and at J to 5 bases, leaving 6 bases not matched to a gene. The CDR3 spells CASREASGRTGELFF. DNA of the CDR3: TGTGCCAGCAGAGAGGCTAGCGGGAGAACCGGGGAGCTGTTTTTT.

Points on this clone: One base separates it from a far larger clone, so it is likely a read error. This chain links TRBV11-2 with TRBJ1-2, with 8 nucleotides matching TRBD1. This CDR3 is 14 amino acids long. V was pared by 0 bases and J by 4 bases, with 1 base of the junction left unmatched. Germline V gene sequence: CDR1 SGHAT, CDR2 FQNNGV. CDR3 DNA: TGTGCCAGCAGCTTAGACACAGGGGGCTATGGCTACACCTTC. It specifies CASSLDTGGYGYTF.

The rearrangement links TRBV25-1 to TRBJ2-5; 9 nucleotides line up with TRBD1. The DNA end favors TRBJ2-7, so the J call may be wrong. Germline values: CDR1 MGHDK, CDR2 SYGVNS. This CDR3 has 15 residues. Here the CDR3 DNA reads TGTGCCAGCAGTGCAGCTGAGGGACAGGGCTACGAGCAGTACTTC. Translation gives CASSAAEGQGYEQYF.

The rearrangement links TRBV7-9 to TRBJ1-2; D not certain. CDR1 SEHNR and CDR2 FQNEAQ come from the germline V gene (reference sequence). CDR3 length equals 17 residues. Between the trimmed V and J ends, which lost 2 bases and 0 bases, there was a span of 16 bases. CDR3 protein: CASSLSWTEQTNYGYTF. CDR3 nucleotide sequence: TGTGCCAGCAGCTTATCTTGGACCGAACAAACTAACTATGGCTACACCTTC.